Each of the 27 T cell receptor beta chains below was sequenced from the same sample in a study of blood T cell repertoires in COVID-19. Some clones are missing from TCRdb's copy, which holds only in-frame ones; the method was immunoSEQ multiplex PCR. The sample has about 220,000 clones, 88% seen once. Sequencing was carried out using PBMCs or T cells enriched from blood (not recorded which). The receptor set was obtained from a young woman who had recovered from COVID-19.

The chain carries TRBV4-3 and TRBJ2-7; 10 bases are a match to TRBD2. CDR1 is LGHNA and CDR2 is YSLEER in the germline V gene. The CDR3 sequence is 17 residues long. V was clipped by 3 bases and J by 4 bases; unmatched bases: 12. CDR3 nucleotides: TGCGCCAGCAGCCAGGGGCTAGCGGGGGCATCGGGGTACGAGCAGTACTTC. Protein: CASSQGLAGASGYEQYF.

This chain connects TRBV5-1 to TRBJ1-1; D is perhaps TRBD1 (6 bases). Trimming shortened V by 0 bases and J by 4 bases, and 10 bases separated the two germline ends. Germline V gene lookup returns CDR1 SGHRS and CDR2 YFSETQ. The CDR3 runs 14 residues. The CDR3 DNA sequence: TGCGCCAGCAGCTTGGGAGGGGGAAGCACTGAAGCTTTCTTT. Residues: CASSLGGGSTEAFF.

V is TRBV12-3 or TRBV12-4 and J is TRBJ2-7; tentative D call: TRBD2 (6 bases). Trimming cost V 3 bases and J 6 bases, with 6 bases left between them. The CDR3 length is 11 residues. The CDR3 here is CASSLGGEQYF. CDR3 DNA sequence: TGTGCCAGCAGTTTGGGGGGCGAGCAGTACTTC.

This rearrangement joins TRBV7-2 to TRBJ1-2; D remains ambiguous. Germline V gives CDR1 SGHTA, CDR2 FQGNSA. Trimming cost V 2 bases and J 4 bases, with 11 bases left between them. The CDR3 spans 14 residues. The CDR3 bases are TGTGCCAGCAGCTTACAGACAAACTTCTATGGCTACACCTTC. This translates into CASSLQTNFYGYTF. Full variable domain (rest looked up from reference TRBV7-2 and TRBJ1-2): GAGVSQSPSNKVTEKGKDVELRCDPISGHTALYWYRQSLGQGLEFLIYFQGNSAPDKSGLPSDRFSAERTGGSVSTLTIQRTQQEDSAVYLCASSLQTNFYGYTFGSGTRLTVV.

CDR3 amino acids: CASRQRDSLTQYF. The DNA of the CDR3 is TGTGCCAGCAGACAGCGGGACTCACTTACGCAGTATTTT. This chain links TRBV7-9 with TRBJ2-3; 7 bases fit TRBD2. The CDR3 totals 13 residues. Trimming removed 6 bases from V and 8 bases from J; junction bases left unmatched: 8. Germline CDR1 is SEHNR and CDR2 is FQNEAQ (reference sequence).

This clone has a single count. The chain couples TRBV7-9 to TRBJ1-1, with D maybe TRBD1 (5 bases). From germline, CDR1 is SEHNR and CDR2 FQNEAQ (reference sequence). The length of the CDR3 is 14 residues. V was cut by 6 bases and J by 1 base, with 12 bases left in between. CDR3 protein: CASRTGRGNTEAFF. The CDR3 DNA sequence: TGTGCCAGCAGAACCGGGAGGGGGAACACTGAAGCTTTCTTT. The full variable domain, in which reference TRBV7-9 and TRBJ1-1 provide the parts outside the CDR3, is DTGVSQNPRHKITKRGQNVTFRCDPISEHNRLYWYRQTLGQGPEFLTYFQNEAQLEKSRLLSDRFSAERPKGSFSTLEIQRTEQGDSAMYLCASRTGRGNTEAFFGQGTRLTVV.

This chain joins TRBV12-3 or TRBV12-4 and TRBJ2-1, with 9 nucleotides matching TRBD1. Trimming at V came to 5 bases and at J to 14 bases, leaving 10 bases not matched to a gene. This CDR3 region has 13 residues. CDR3 residues: CASSPRVGQGKFF. The CDR3 nucleotides are TGTGCCAGCAGTCCTAGGGTGGGACAGGGCAAGTTCTTC.

This clone appeared once. V usage is TRBV2 and J usage is TRBJ2-3, with 7 bases fitting TRBD1. The CDR3 is made up of 15 amino acids. The germline gives CDR1 SNHLY, CDR2 FYNNEI. The V and J ends lost 5 bases and 2 bases, in that order; junction bases with no gene match: 7. CDR3 in amino acids: CASSRDRSFTDTQYF. The CDR3 region has the DNA TGTGCCAGCAGTCGGGACAGATCTTTCACAGATACGCAGTATTTT.

The sample holds one count of this clone. V usage is TRBV4-2 and J usage is TRBJ1-6, with D possibly matching TRBD1 (6 bases). Germline CDR1 LGHNA, CDR2 YNFKEQ. CDR3 length equals 16 residues. Trimming shortened V by 0 bases and J by 7 bases, and 13 bases separated the two germline ends. DNA of the CDR3: TGTGCCAGCAGCCAAGAGTGGACAGCGAGAAATTCACCCCTCCACTTT. The encoded protein is CASSQEWTARNSPLHF.

J is TRBJ2-2 and V is TRBV6-5, with 11 bases aligning to TRBD2. CDR3 length: 15 residues. Trimming removed 6 bases from V and 2 bases from J; junction bases left unmatched: 2. In germline, CDR1 is MNHEY, CDR2 SVGAGI. CDR3 region: CASRLAGANTGELFF. The CDR3 coding sequence is TGTGCCAGCAGACTAGCGGGGGCTAACACCGGGGAGCTGTTTTTT.

This chain links TRBV9 with TRBJ2-5; tentative D call: TRBD1 (6 bases). This CDR3 spans 12 amino acids. CDR1 and CDR2 from the germline V gene are SGDLS and YYNGEE. V was cut by 3 bases and J by 4 bases, with 7 bases left in between. CDR3 DNA sequence: TGTGCCAGCAGCGCAGGGGTAGAGACCCAGTACTTC. Protein product: CASSAGVETQYF.

The CDR3 sequence: CASSFPSSVGNEQFF. CDR3 coding DNA: TGTGCCAGCAGCTTTCCCTCGTCGGTTGGCAATGAGCAGTTCTTC. The V and J genes are TRBV5-4 and TRBJ2-1; no definite D call. The CDR3 totals 15 residues. Germline CDR1 SGHNT, CDR2 YYREEE (reference sequence). V lost 2 bases, J lost 6 bases, and 15 bases lay in between.

The CDR3 nucleotides are TGTGCCACCAGCAAGAGGGCTAATGAAAAACTGTTTTTT. As protein: CATSKRANEKLFF. The chain combines TRBV15 with TRBJ1-4; the D is unclear. V was trimmed by 4 bases and J by 3 bases, leaving 6 bases between them. CDR1 and CDR2 from the germline V gene are LNHNV and YYDKDF (reference sequence). The CDR3 runs to 13 residues.

The chain links TRBV4-3 to TRBJ1-2; 7 bases are shared with TRBD1. The CDR3 length is 13 residues. Germline-derived CDR1 and CDR2 are LGHNA and YSLEER. V lost 4 bases, J lost 2 bases, and 1 base stayed unmatched. The CDR3, as DNA: TGCGCCAGCAGCCCGGACAGGAACTATGGCTACACCTTC. This encodes CASSPDRNYGYTF.

V usage is TRBV6-5 and J usage is TRBJ1-2, with 8 bases fitting TRBD1. This CDR3 is built from 13 residues. The germline V gene has CDR1 MNHEY and CDR2 SVGAGI. The V segment lost 6 bases and the J segment 7 bases; nucleotides outside the gene matches: 7. The CDR3 DNA reads TGTGCCAGCAGGCAGGGGGCGTCTGGTGGCTACACCTTC. Translation gives CASRQGASGGYTF.

CDR3 nucleotides: TGTGCCAGCAGCTTAGCTTCGGATACGCAGTATTTT. It codes for CASSLASDTQYF. V is TRBV7-2 and J is TRBJ2-3; no reliable D call. V dropped 0 bases and J dropped 6 bases, with 4 bases sitting between them. Germline CDR1 is SGHTA and CDR2 is FQGNSA. CDR3 length equals 12 residues. The entire variable domain, with the rest obtained from reference TRBV7-2 and TRBJ2-3, is as follows: GAGVSQSPSNKVTEKGKDVELRCDPISGHTALYWYRQSLGQGLEFLIYFQGNSAPDKSGLPSDRFSAERTGGSVSTLTIQRTQQEDSAVYLCASSLASDTQYFGPGTRLTVL.

This clone was seen only once. This rearrangement joins TRBV5-1 to TRBJ2-1; possible D gene TRBD2, 6 bases. V lost 0 bases to trimming and J lost 8 bases, with 12 bases between them. Germline V gene lookup returns CDR1 SGHRS and CDR2 YFSETQ. The CDR3 length is 14 residues. The CDR3 coding sequence is TGCGCCAGCAGCTTGGGGTCGGGGGTTGATGAGCAGTTCTTC. This sequence encodes CASSLGSGVDEQFF.

This clone was seen only a few times. The sample carries other DNA sequences with the same CDR3. The rearrangement uses TRBV2 and TRBJ1-1; D may be TRBD1 (6 bases). Germline V gives CDR1 SNHLY, CDR2 FYNNEI. V shed 1 base and J shed 3 bases, with 6 bases lying between them. The CDR3 spans 13 residues. The CDR3 DNA sequence: TGTGCCAGCAGTGAAGACAGGGACACTGAAGCTTTCTTT. The encoded protein is CASSEDRDTEAFF.

In this sample, this clone turned up once. J is TRBJ1-4 and V is TRBV7-9; 9 bases fit TRBD1. The CDR3 loop spans 14 amino acids. J lost 6 bases, V lost 6 bases, and 5 bases had no gene match. Germline loops: CDR1 SEHNR, CDR2 FQNEAQ (reference sequence). Written as DNA, the CDR3 is TGTGCCAGCAGTTCCCGGGACAGGGATGAAAAACTGTTTTTT. Translating gives CASSSRDRDEKLFF.

The gene calls are TRBV5-1 and TRBJ1-1, with 8 bases that match TRBD1. The CDR3 consists of 15 residues. CDR1 is SGHRS, CDR2 YFSETQ, per germline. The ends lost 4 bases at V and 4 bases at J; junction bases unmatched: 9. CDR3 region: CASSLTRTGSTEAFF. DNA for the CDR3: TGCGCCAGCAGCCTAACCCGGACAGGGAGCACTGAAGCTTTCTTT.

J is TRBJ1-1 and V is TRBV7-6; no clear D gene. Germline loops: CDR1 SGHVS, CDR2 FNYEAQ. CDR3 size: 14 residues. The V end was cut by 2 bases, the J end by 2 bases, with 9 bases between. In DNA form, the CDR3 reads TGTGCCAGCAGCTTAAGTCGAGGAAACACTGAAGCTTTCTTT. It codes for CASSLSRGNTEAFF.

This chain links TRBV13 with TRBJ2-5; D possibly corresponds to TRBD2 (6 bases). This CDR3 is 11 amino acids long. Germline V CDR1 and CDR2: PRHDT, FYEKMQ (reference sequence). CDR3 region: CASRGEETQYF. The CDR3 region has the DNA TGTGCATCGCGGGGTGAGGAGACCCAGTACTTC.

The genes are TRBV3-1 (or the pseudogene TRBV3-2) and TRBJ1-1; D is uncertain. The CDR3 is 15 amino acids. Per germline, CDR1 LGHDT and CDR2 YNNKEL (reference sequence). The V and J ends lost 2 bases and 3 bases respectively, with 13 bases between them. The CDR3 sequence is CASSQRTVGDTEAFF. The CDR3 DNA reads TGTGCCAGCAGCCAAAGGACGGTCGGGGACACTGAAGCTTTCTTT.

The CDR3 coding sequence is TGTGCCAGCAGCTTGGGTTTGATTGGGGCCAGCTACACCTTC. Encoded protein: CASSLGLIGASYTF. The chain recombines TRBV5-4 with TRBJ1-2, with D possibly TRBD1 on 5 matching bases. The V end lost 0 bases, the J end lost 9 bases, and 15 bases lay between the germline ends. Per the germline V gene, CDR1 is SGHNT and CDR2 is YYREEE (reference sequence). The CDR3 sequence is 14 residues long.

V and J are TRBV7-2 and TRBJ2-3, with D perhaps TRBD2 (6 bases). This CDR3 spans 19 amino acids. The germline V gene encodes CDR1 SGHTA and CDR2 FQGNSA. Trimming removed 5 bases from V and 5 bases from J, with 29 bases in between. CDR3 bases: TGTGCCAGCAGCATCGCCTTAACGCTCCTTAGGCGGGGACTAGATACGCAGTATTTT. Residues: CASSIALTLLRRGLDTQYF.

This CDR3 is CASSQDQRGGQDEQFF. CDR3 coding DNA: TGCGCCAGCAGCCAAGACCAGCGGGGGGGCCAGGATGAGCAGTTCTTC. This chain connects TRBV4-1 to TRBJ2-1; 10 bases agree with TRBD2. The CDR3 has 16 amino acids. Germline-derived CDR1 and CDR2 are MGHRA and YSYEKL. V shed 0 bases and J 8 bases; nucleotides not matched to a gene: 7.

The chain uses TRBV4-1 and TRBJ1-1; no clear D gene. The CDR3 loop spans 15 amino acids. The germline V gene encodes CDR1 MGHRA and CDR2 YSYEKL. The germline V and J ends were trimmed by 2 bases and 8 bases, with 18 bases remaining between them. The CDR3 DNA is TGCGCCAGCAGCCAAACCCGACGAGAGCGCTTGGAAGCTTTCTTT. Translation gives CASSQTRRERLEAFF.